This TCR beta chain was captured by sequencing in a study of blood T cell repertoires in COVID-19 (dated by TCRdb to about 2020). Turning to the overall study: Samples covering the acute and convalescent phases of COVID-19 were provided by collaborators in the United States, Italy and Spain. The material from the prospective study consisted of cDNA or gDNA derived from T cells, B-cell-depleted T cells, or PBMCs. The dataset comprised deeply sampled blood TCRbeta repertoires from subjects exposed to, actively infected with, or recovered from COVID-19. The repertoires were released in a freely available public database intended as a resource for research on the immune response to SARS-CoV-2. The samples were drawn from the first 160 participants of the ongoing ImmuneRACE study and from some 1,300 subjects provided by 6 global collaborators. The sample metadata nearly always contained a de-identified subject ID, COVID-19 status, age in years and sex. Where available, HLA class I and class II types were taken from metadata supplied by the sample provider and were not determined by assay-based typing. On the study overall, not on this receptor specifically: How much clinical and demographic metadata was included differed by source and by participant, and the metadata was provided uncurated.

TCRbeta CDR3 regions were amplified from genomic DNA by means of the immunoSEQ Assay, a bias-controlled multiplex PCR. The source study handled its data this way. Within the assay, amplification of reference gene primers was used to estimate how many nucleated cells each sample contained. To quantify the absolute abundance of each unique TCRbeta CDR3 rearrangement, sequence reads were collapsed and filtered. For each sample, productive Simpson clonality was calculated as the square root of Simpson's diversity index over productive rearrangements. TCRdb's version of the immuneACCESS table is confined to in-frame rearrangements and falls short of the full clone set. An unresolved V gene accounts for under half of the shortfall where checked; the remainder is of unknown origin. V and J calls and clone size are copied from that table; D and trimming were computed from the DNA. The sample includes around 140,000 clones, with about four fifths observed a single time. In total, the top ten clones hold about 4% of the sample.

Trimming takes 3 bases from V and 6 bases from J, and the germline ends sit 11 bases apart. The germline V gene supplies CDR1 MGHRA and CDR2 YSYEKL. The CDR3 goes from the cysteine to the phenylalanine over 14 residues. The only DNA kept is the CDR3, 42 bases in frame from the first base. Samples from volunteer blood donors who had recovered from COVID-19 were contributed by a second Seattle source. Whole blood was collected in K2EDTA tubes by collaborating institutions according to the institutions' own protocols. For TCRbeta analysis, collaborators shipped samples as frozen whole blood, isolated PBMCs, or DNA extracted from either of those sample types. Regarding this clone: The antigen it recognizes is unknown. Base-call qualities are not available, and no considerably larger clone is one nucleotide away.

The source of this sequence is a man aged 65-85 years who had recovered from COVID-19. Sequences were obtained from peripheral blood. The chain couples TRBV4-1 to TRBJ2-2, and the D gene may be TRBD2, 6 bases matching. The CDR3 is CASSHNPGAGELFF. The nucleotide sequence is given as TGCGCCAGCAGCCACAATCCGGGGGCCGGGGAGCTGTTTTTT.